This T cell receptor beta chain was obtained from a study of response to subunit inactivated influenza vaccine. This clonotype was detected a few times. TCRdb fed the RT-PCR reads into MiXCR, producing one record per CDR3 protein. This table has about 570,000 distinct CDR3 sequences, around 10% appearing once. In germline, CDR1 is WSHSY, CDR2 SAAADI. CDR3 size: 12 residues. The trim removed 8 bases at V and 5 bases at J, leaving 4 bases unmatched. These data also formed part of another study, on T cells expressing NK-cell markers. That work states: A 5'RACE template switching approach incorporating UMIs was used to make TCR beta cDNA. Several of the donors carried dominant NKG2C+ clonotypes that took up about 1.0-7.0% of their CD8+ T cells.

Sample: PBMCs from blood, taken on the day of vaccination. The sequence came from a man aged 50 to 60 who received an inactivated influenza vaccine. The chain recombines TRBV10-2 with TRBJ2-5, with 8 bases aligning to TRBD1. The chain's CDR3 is CASAGGEETQYF. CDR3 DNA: TGCGCCAGCGCAGGGGGCGAGGAGACCCAGTACTTC.